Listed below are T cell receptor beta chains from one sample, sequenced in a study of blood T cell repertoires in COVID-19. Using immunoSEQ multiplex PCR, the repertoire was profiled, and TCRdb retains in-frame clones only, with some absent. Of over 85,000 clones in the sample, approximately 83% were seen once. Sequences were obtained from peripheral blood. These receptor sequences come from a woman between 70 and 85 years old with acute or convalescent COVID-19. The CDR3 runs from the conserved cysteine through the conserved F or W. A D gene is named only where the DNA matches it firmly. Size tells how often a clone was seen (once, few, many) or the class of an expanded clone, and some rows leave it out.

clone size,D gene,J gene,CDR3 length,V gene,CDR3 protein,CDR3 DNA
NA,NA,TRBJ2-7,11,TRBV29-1,CSVEGGYEQYF,TGCAGCGTTGAAGGCGGGTACGAGCAGTACTTC
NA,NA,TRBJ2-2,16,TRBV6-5,CASSYVGPAGNGELFF,TGTGCCAGCAGTTACGTTGGGCCTGCAGGGAACGGGGAGCTGTTTTTT
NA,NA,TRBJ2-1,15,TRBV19,CASSTPRTAHNEQFF,TGTGCCAGTAGTACCCCCCGGACAGCCCACAATGAGCAGTTCTTC
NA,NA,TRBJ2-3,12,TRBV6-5,CASSSGEDTQYF,TGTGCCAGCAGCTCAGGGGAAGATACGCAGTATTTT
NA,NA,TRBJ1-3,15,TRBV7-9,CASSTGRTAGNTIYF,TGTGCCAGCAGCACAGGCCGGACCGCTGGAAACACCATATATTTT
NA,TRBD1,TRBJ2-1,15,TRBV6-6,CASSYDADRVNEQFF,TGTGCCAGCAGTTACGATGCGGACAGGGTAAATGAGCAGTTCTTC
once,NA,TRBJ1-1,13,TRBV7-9,CASSLGDITEAFF,TGTGCCAGCAGCTTAGGGGACATCACTGAAGCTTTCTTT
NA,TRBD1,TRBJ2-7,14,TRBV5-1,CASSYGTASYEQYF,TGCGCCAGCAGCTACGGGACAGCCTCCTACGAGCAGTACTTC
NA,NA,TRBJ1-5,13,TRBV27,CASSQGRGQPQHF,TGTGCCAGCAGTCAAGGAAGGGGTCAGCCCCAGCATTTT
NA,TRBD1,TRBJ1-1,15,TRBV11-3,CASSTQTGGDTEAFF,TGTGCCAGCAGCACCCAGACAGGGGGTGACACTGAAGCTTTCTTT
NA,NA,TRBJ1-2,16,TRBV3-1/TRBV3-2,CASSPHGGGGNYGYTF,TGTGCCAGCAGCCCCCACGGGGGTGGGGGTAACTATGGCTACACCTTC
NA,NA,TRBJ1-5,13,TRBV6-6,CASTRQDNQPQHF,TGTGCCAGCACTCGACAGGACAATCAGCCCCAGCATTTT
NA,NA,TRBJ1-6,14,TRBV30,CAWSVLGGGSPLHF,TGTGCCTGGAGTGTACTGGGGGGTGGTTCACCCCTCCACTTT
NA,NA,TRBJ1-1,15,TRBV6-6,CASSYGGGRDTEAFF,TGTGCCAGCAGTTACGGGGGCGGGCGGGACACTGAAGCTTTCTTT
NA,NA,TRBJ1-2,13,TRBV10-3,CAIEAARRDGYTF,TGTGCCATCGAGGCAGCGCGGAGAGATGGCTACACCTTC
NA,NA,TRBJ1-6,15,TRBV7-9,CASSRGDSYNSPLHF,TGTGCCAGCAGCCGCGGGGACTCCTATAATTCACCCCTCCACTTT
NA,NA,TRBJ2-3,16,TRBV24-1,CATSDLGAEEADTQYF,TGTGCCACCAGTGATTTGGGAGCAGAGGAGGCAGATACGCAGTATTTT
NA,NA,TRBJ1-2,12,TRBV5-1,CASSLGREGYTF,TGCGCCAGCAGCTTGGGCAGGGAAGGCTACACCTTC
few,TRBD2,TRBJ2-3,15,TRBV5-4,CASSLAGTSGDTQYF,TGTGCCAGCAGCTTGGCCGGGACTAGCGGGGATACGCAGTATTTT
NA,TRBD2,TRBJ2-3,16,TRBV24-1,CATSGSGGEPTDTQYF,TGTGCCACCAGTGGTTCTGGGGGGGAACCCACAGATACGCAGTATTTT
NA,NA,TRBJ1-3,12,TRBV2,CASSERGNTIYF,TGTGCCAGCAGTGAGAGGGGAAACACCATATATTTT
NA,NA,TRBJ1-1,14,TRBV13,CASSLGQGNTEAFF,TGTGCCAGCAGCTTAGGACAGGGGAACACTGAAGCTTTCTTT
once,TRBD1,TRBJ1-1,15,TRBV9,CASSPQTGKNTEAFF,TGTGCCAGCAGCCCACAGACAGGGAAGAACACTGAAGCTTTCTTT
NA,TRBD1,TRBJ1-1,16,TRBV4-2,CASSQEYLGQGTEAFF,TGTGCCAGCAGCCAAGAATACCTTGGACAGGGCACTGAAGCTTTCTTT
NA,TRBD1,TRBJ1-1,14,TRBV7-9,CASSSTGGLGEAFF,TGTGCCAGCAGCTCAACAGGGGGCTTGGGTGAAGCTTTCTTT
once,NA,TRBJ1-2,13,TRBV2,CASSDGQGRGYTF,TGTGCCAGCAGTGATGGCCAGGGAAGGGGCTACACCTTC
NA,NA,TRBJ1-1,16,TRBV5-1,CASSFQTAPLNTEAFF,TGCGCCAGCAGCTTTCAAACAGCCCCCTTGAACACTGAAGCTTTCTTT
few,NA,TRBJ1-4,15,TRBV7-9,CASSRPGATNEKLFF,TGTGCCAGCAGCCGACCAGGGGCGACTAATGAAAAACTGTTTTTT
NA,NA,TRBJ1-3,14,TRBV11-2,CASSSPSVGNTIYF,TGTGCCAGCAGCTCGCCGAGTGTTGGAAACACCATATATTTT
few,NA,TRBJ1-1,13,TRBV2,CASSEETHTEAFF,TGTGCCAGCAGTGAAGAAACTCACACTGAAGCTTTCTTT